The sample holds a few counts of the clone carrying this T cell receptor (beta chain). Antigen unknown. The data stem from a study of human T cells and chemical hapten exposure. Study-wide background: Donors were sensitized with 2% DPC on the upper inner arm. Epicutaneous patch tests delivered 0.01% DPC to the upper back, with evaluation at 6 days.

The ends were cut back, 6 bases at V and 7 bases at J, with 11 bases in the middle. This CDR3 is 12 amino acids long. TCRdb ran MiXCR on the RACE reads and lists one entry per CDR3 protein. The top ten clones hold approximately 8% of a sample with just under 350,000 distinct CDR3 sequences, 6% to 8.5% of them seen once. This sample's time point: patch test 1, 2 weeks after DPC sensitization. Noted treatment: therapeutic diphenylcyclopropenone sensitization with weekly scalp DPC. Total RNA was isolated from whole blood that had not been fractionated. Points from the study as a whole: Donors in the study had alopecia, meaning their immune response may differ from healthy people's.

This receptor was identified in a woman between 18 and 29 years old with alopecia areata. Some clones in this sample may be carry-over from other donors' samples. This material consisted of whole blood, taken in connection with sensitization to the hapten diphenylcyclopropenone (DPC). V usage is TRBV12-3 or TRBV12-4 and J usage is TRBJ2-3, with D maybe TRBD2 (5 bases). CDR3 in DNA: TGTGCCAGCAGCGAACCGGGATATACGCAGTATTTT. This encodes CASSEPGYTQYF.